This TCR beta chain was captured in a study of blood T cell repertoires in COVID-19. Study information: The study drew acute and convalescent COVID-19 samples from the United States, Italy and Spain. Nucleic acid was either cDNA or gDNA, and it came from T cells, B-cell-depleted T cells, or PBMCs.

Per the original methods: Estimation of nucleated cell counts relied on the amplification of reference gene primers. TCRdb's table, derived via immunoSEQ multiplex PCR, lists solely in-frame clones and lacks some. The DNA gave D and trimming, while V, J and clone size come from that table. The table lists some 60,000 clones, approximately 85% of them singletons, with 10% to 15% in the top ten. Sample: peripheral blood. The receptor was derived from a human donor in a cohort sampled during active COVID-19.

The CDR3 region is CASSASGVTGELFF. The CDR3 region has the DNA TGTGCCAGCAGCGCATCCGGGGTAACCGGGGAGCTGTTTTTT. J is TRBJ2-2 and V is TRBV9; tentative D call: TRBD2 (5 bases). V was cut by 3 bases and J by 5 bases, with 11 bases left in between. CDR3 length: 14 amino acids. The germline gives CDR1 SGDLS, CDR2 YYNGEE.